This TCR beta chain originates from a study of OX40 agonist ivuxolimab in advanced cancers. Whole-study context: Among those enrolled, mean age was about 63 years (range about 23 to 85) and about 81% were male.

A note on this clone: What it recognizes is unknown.

Here immunoSEQ multiplex PCR was the method, and the copy in TCRdb shows in-frame clones only, minus some. Here the sample spans nearly 55,000 clones, around four fifths being singletons. Overall study findings and caveats: Researchers did not establish what antigens the expanded peripheral T cells target.

Germline CDR1 and CDR2: MDHEN and SYDVKM. The V end was cut by 5 bases, the J end by 8 bases, with 18 bases between. The CDR3 sequence is 14 residues long. V gene TRBV28 combines with J gene TRBJ1-2, with a tentative D call TRBD1 (5 bases). This receptor was identified in an adult with an advanced solid tumor such as melanoma, head and neck, liver or kidney cancer. Source: CD4+ or CD8+ T cells sorted from blood, taken in a trial of the OX40 agonist ivuxolimab. The CDR3 reads CASSPHGAGLGYTF. CDR3 coding DNA: TGTGCCAGCAGTCCCCACGGGGCGGGGCTCGGCTACACCTTC.